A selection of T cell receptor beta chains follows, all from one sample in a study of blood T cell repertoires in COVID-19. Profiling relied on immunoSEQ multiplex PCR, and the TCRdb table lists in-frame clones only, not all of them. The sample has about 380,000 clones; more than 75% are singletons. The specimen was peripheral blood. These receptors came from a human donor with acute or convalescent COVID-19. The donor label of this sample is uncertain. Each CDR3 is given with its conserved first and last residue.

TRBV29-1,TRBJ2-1,CSVDGGTRIDEQFF
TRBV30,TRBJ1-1,CAWIRQVLGTEAFF
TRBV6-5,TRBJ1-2,CASRRQTNYGYTF
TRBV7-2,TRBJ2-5,CASSLVISQETQYF
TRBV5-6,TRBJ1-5,CASSLLGQPQHF
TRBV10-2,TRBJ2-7,CASRAGGGYEQYF
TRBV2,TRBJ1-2,CASMQAYGYTF
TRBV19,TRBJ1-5,CASTNLGTQNQPQHF
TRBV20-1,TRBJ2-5,CSASRPSGGVETQYF
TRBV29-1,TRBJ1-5,CSGQGFYQPQHF
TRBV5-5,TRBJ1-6,CASSPAGSLYNSPLHF
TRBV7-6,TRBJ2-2,CASSGTTSVTGELFF
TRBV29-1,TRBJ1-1,CSARKTDRDNTEAFF
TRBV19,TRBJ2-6,CASSIGGRGPSGANVLTF
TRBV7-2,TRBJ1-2,CASSLVPRDRNGYTF
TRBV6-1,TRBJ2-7,CASSELPGRTYEQYF
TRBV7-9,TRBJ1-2,CASSLTGLNGYTF
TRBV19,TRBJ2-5,CASSTGRGETQYF
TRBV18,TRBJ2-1,CASSPSSTYNEQFF
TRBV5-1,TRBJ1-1,CASSPETVMNTEAFF
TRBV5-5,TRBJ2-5,CASSLPIGQGQETQYF
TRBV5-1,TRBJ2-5,CASSPGAGSLLGETQYF
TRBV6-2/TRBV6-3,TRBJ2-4,CASSYPTGSRNIQYF
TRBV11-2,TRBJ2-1,CASSLGASGYSYNEQFF
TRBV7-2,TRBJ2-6,CASSPSGATGANVLTF
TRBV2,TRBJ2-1,CASSGGLAVNHEQFF
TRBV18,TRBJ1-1,CASSTGQWNTEAFF
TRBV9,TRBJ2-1,CASSANSGANNEQFF
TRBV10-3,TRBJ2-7,CAISDKGQIAGGTYEQYF
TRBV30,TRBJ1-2,CAWITPGSAGRFNGYTF
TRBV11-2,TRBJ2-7,CASHEWAVSYEQYF
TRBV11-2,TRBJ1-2,CASSLGQNYGYTF
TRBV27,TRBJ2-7,CASYSGYEQYF
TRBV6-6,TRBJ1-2,CASSVKEFGYTF
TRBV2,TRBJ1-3,CASSGDSGNTIYF
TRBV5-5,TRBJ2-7,CASSLSPGTKALYEQYF
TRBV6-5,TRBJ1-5,CASSRDFSNQPQHF
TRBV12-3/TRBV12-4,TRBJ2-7,CASSLVRSNEQYF
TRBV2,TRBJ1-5,CASSEQGRNQPQHF
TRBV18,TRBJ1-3,CARTFPSSGNTIYF
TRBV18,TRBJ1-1,CASSVNRGRNEAFF
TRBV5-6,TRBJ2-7,CASSLTGKLYEQYF
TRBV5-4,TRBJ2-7,CASSYGTDYEQYF
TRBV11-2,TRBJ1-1,CASNSQPTGWAEAFF
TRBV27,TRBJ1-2,CASSFRQGRGGYTF
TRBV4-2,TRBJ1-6,CASSQASPGDRVNSPLHF
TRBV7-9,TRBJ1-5,CASSPNSGAGQPQHF
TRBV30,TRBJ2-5,CAWRAGGRLKTQYF
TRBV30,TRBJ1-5,CAWSRAGQWHQPQHF
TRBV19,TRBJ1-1,CASSPRTGAIGNTEAFF
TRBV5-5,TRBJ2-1,CASSRDRLVYNEQFF
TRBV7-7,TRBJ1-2,CASSLALVQGQGERYGYTF
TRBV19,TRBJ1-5,CASRPNRDRGINQPQHF
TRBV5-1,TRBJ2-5,CASFAGGGETQYF
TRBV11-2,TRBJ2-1,CASSWRLANEQFF
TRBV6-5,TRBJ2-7,CASSSRADAYEQYF
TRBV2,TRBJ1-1,CASSVGRGNTEAFF